This TCR beta chain was retrieved from a study of shared clonotypes between healthy human individuals. TCRdb keeps only in-frame clones here, not all; method: immunoSEQ multiplex PCR. The sample gives a few million clones, about 94% of which show up once; over 1.5% is in the top ten. Details on this clone: Its target is unknown.

Study-wide points: Large sequencing depth failed to make sorted-subset sequencing complete, rarefaction showed.

Germline CDR1 MDHEN, CDR2 SYDVKM. Trimming removed 6 bases from V and 2 bases from J, with 17 bases in between. The CDR3 sequence is 15 residues long. Terminally differentiated effector memory CD45RA+ cells were excluded by CCR7 positive selection of CD45RO-negative cells. This receptor was identified in a man between 18 and 29 years old in good health. Some clones in this sample may be carry-over from other donors' samples. The chain is built from TRBV28 and TRBJ2-7; D possibly matches TRBD1 or TRBD2 (6 bases each). The sample comprised naive CD8+ T cells from PBMCs. As DNA, the CDR3 is TGTGCCAGCAGCCAGGGGAGGAACACTGCCTACGAGCAGTACTTC. Translated: CASSQGRNTAYEQYF.